This record covers a single T cell receptor (beta chain). This specimen comes from a study of control samples from healthy donors and cancer patients. Trimming cost V 3 bases and J 6 bases, with 15 bases left between them. The CDR3 is made up of 15 amino acids. Germline values: CDR1 LGHDT, CDR2 YNNKEL (reference sequence). TCRdb's copy holds only in-frame clones and misses some; the assay was immunoSEQ multiplex PCR. This sample has approximately 120,000 clones, with 90% found just once. The source material was blood. This sequence was found in a human donor in good health. The donor label of this sample is uncertain. J is TRBJ1-5 and V is TRBV3-1 (or the pseudogene TRBV3-2); no clear D. CDR3 DNA: TGTGCCAGCAGCCAGGGTGTCGGGTCCGGTCAGCCCCAGCATTTT. Protein: CASSQGVGSGQPQHF.